This T cell receptor (beta chain) was documented in a study of immune evolution from preneoplasia to lung adenocarcinoma (dated by TCRdb to about 2021). Regarding the research as a whole: The study used immune gene expression, TCR sequencing and multiplex immunofluorescence to profile the immune contexture of lung adenocarcinoma precursors and invasive adenocarcinoma. It was reported in the study that 105 samples were used for TCR sequencing. The overall cohort was made up of nearly 55 patients with pulmonary nodules who had surgical resection. Whole exome sequencing and methylation data from the same cohort of nodules were integrated with the immune data. Resected precursor lesions (AAH, AIS, MIA) and invasive adenocarcinomas were compared against paired morphologically normal lung tissue. POLYSOLVER was used to infer Class I HLA alleles from exome data, while LOHHLA was used to detect allele-specific HLA loss. TCR sequencing data came from 51 patients. The sample size was set by how many specimens were available, not by a prior power calculation. What the research found in general, with its limitations: Normal lung had the highest top T cell clone frequencies, and these frequencies appeared to fall progressively from AAH through AIS, MIA and invasive adenocarcinoma. Because all patients were from Japan and China, applicability to Western populations was uncertain. Clonality was highest in normal lung, while later-stage lesions appeared to have lower clonality but higher T cell density and diversity. The findings rested on association rather than direct causation, and larger cohorts with long-term follow-up and longitudinal biopsies were considered necessary.

Resection was performed on patients in Japan or China between about 2013 and 2018. Two lung cancer pathologists independently confirmed the histologic diagnosis of each case on H&E slides. FFPE tissue was used for DNA isolation with the AllPrep DNA/RNA FFPE Kit. The immunoSEQ hsTCRbeta Kit was used to sequence TCR beta CDR3 regions from DNA. On the study's bioinformatics: TCR sequencing data were analysed with the ImmunoSEQ Analyzer. T cell clonality was defined as 1 minus Pielou's evenness computed on productive rearrangements. T cell diversity was measured with the inverse Simpson index on productive templates. T cell density was defined as TCR beta template counts normalized to usable DNA, with usable DNA estimated by amplification and sequencing of housekeeping genes. Two-sided Kruskal-Wallis tests were used to compare TCR metrics between histologic stages. TCRdb carries this immuneACCESS record with in-frame sequences only. Its versions omit some clonotypes, under half of them owing to an unresolved V gene in the studies checked, with the rest unexplained. V and J calls plus clone size are reproduced from that table; the DNA served to infer D and trimming. The sample records 4,500 to 6,000 clones, 81% of which are singletons. The ten largest account for 11% of the sample.

Worth noting for this clone: Its antigen is unknown. No much larger clonotype is one base removed from it; base qualities were not supplied.

The CDR3 covers 13 residues, taking in both the cysteine and the phenylalanine. Left in the record is the CDR3 DNA by itself, 39 bases read in frame from the first base. V sheds 1 base and J sheds 6 bases, leaving 4 bases between their ends. According to the germline V gene, CDR1 reads SGHVS and CDR2 reads FQNEAQ. This TCR was recovered from a donor aged 70 or older with lung adenocarcinoma. Sequencing used FFPE adjacent normal lung tissue. The rearrangement joined TRBV7-8 to TRBJ1-6; the D gene remains uncertain. The CDR3 loop reads CASSLGANSPLHF. The sequence in DNA is TGTGCCAGCAGCTTAGGGGCTAATTCACCCCTCCACTTT.